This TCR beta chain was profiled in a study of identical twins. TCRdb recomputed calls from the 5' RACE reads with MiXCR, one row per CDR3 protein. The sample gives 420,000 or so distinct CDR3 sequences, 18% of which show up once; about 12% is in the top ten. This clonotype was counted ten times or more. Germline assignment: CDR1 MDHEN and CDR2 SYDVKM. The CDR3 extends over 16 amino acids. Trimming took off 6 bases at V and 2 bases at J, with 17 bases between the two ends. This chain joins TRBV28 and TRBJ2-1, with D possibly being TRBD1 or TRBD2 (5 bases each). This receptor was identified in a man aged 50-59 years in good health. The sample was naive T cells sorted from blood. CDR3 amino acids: CASRSAVGRAYNEQFF. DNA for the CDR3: TGTGCCAGCAGGTCGGCCGTGGGGCGGGCCTACAATGAGCAGTTCTTC.